Presented here are 28 T cell receptor beta chains from one specimen sequenced in a study of blood T cell repertoires in COVID-19. Assay used: immunoSEQ multiplex PCR; TCRdb lists only in-frame clones, some missing. The sample consists of roughly 380,000 clones, roughly 87% of them appearing once. The sample consisted of peripheral blood. These receptors originate from a woman between 55 and 75 years old with COVID-19, enrolled during active disease.

This chain links TRBV29-1 with TRBJ1-1; 7 bases agree with TRBD1. CDR1 is SQVTM, CDR2 ANQGSEA, per germline. CDR3 length equals 13 residues. After removal of 5 bases from V and 0 bases from J, the junction contained 3 bases not matched to a gene. CDR3 DNA: TGCAGCGTTAACAGGGGCCTGAACACTGAAGCTTTCTTT. This encodes CSVNRGLNTEAFF.

The genes are TRBV7-3 and TRBJ2-2, with D tentatively TRBD2 (6 bases). The CDR3 extends over 15 amino acids. The V end was cut by 2 bases, the J end by 7 bases, with 14 bases between. CDR1 is SGHTA, CDR2 FQGTGA, per germline. This CDR3 is CASSLARRGGGELFF. CDR3 DNA sequence: TGTGCCAGCAGCTTAGCGAGGCGGGGAGGCGGGGAGCTGTTTTTT.

This clone was seen only a few times. The J gene is TRBJ1-1, the V gene TRBV7-3; D uncertain. This CDR3 contains 15 residues. In germline, CDR1 is SGHTA, CDR2 FQGTGA. Trimming removed 0 bases at V and 0 bases at J, with 8 bases between. The CDR3 reads CASSLTGAMNTEAFF. The CDR3 DNA follows: TGTGCCAGCAGCTTAACGGGAGCTATGAACACTGAAGCTTTCTTT.

This clone was seen once. This chain connects TRBV7-9 to TRBJ1-4; the match to TRBD1 covers 9 bases. The CDR3 extends over 14 amino acids. V lost 3 bases, J lost 8 bases, and 4 bases stayed unmatched. Germline CDR1 is SEHNR and CDR2 is FQNEAQ (reference sequence). The CDR3 region has the DNA TGTGCCAGCAGCTTCGGGACAGGGCTCGAAAAACTGTTTTTT. Amino acids: CASSFGTGLEKLFF.

The chain carries TRBV5-4 and TRBJ2-4, with a possible D match to TRBD1 (6 bases). Germline lookup yields CDR1 SGHNT and CDR2 YYREEE (reference sequence). The CDR3 has 18 residues. Trimming removed 3 bases from V and 0 bases from J, with 19 bases in between. The CDR3 loop reads CASSSRPQGELAKNIQYF. In nucleotides, the CDR3 is TGTGCCAGCAGCTCCCGACCACAGGGAGAATTAGCCAAAAACATTCAGTACTTC.

The chain is built from TRBV19 and TRBJ1-2; D gene uncertain. CDR1 LNHDA and CDR2 SQIVND come from the germline V gene (reference sequence). The ends were cut back, 7 bases at V and 0 bases at J, with 12 bases in the middle. CDR3 size: 14 residues. The CDR3 sequence is CASTLHTTNYGYTF. In DNA, the CDR3 is TGTGCCAGTACCTTACACACTACTAACTATGGCTACACCTTC.

This clone has only a few counts. This sequence joins TRBV27 and TRBJ1-1, with D maybe TRBD1 (5 bases). Germline V gene lookup returns CDR1 MNHEY and CDR2 SMNVEV (reference sequence). CDR3 length equals 18 residues. Deletions cut 5 bases from V and 0 bases from J, with 22 bases between. For the CDR3, the DNA is TGTGCCAGCAGTCCTCGACTAGGGGCCTTCCATTTGAACACTGAAGCTTTCTTT. Residues: CASSPRLGAFHLNTEAFF.

This rearrangement joins TRBV6-5 to TRBJ1-6; tentative D call: TRBD1 (5 bases). V lost 6 bases, J lost 9 bases, and 18 bases lay in between. The germline V gene has CDR1 MNHEY and CDR2 SVGAGI. The CDR3 contains 15 residues. CDR3 protein: CASRGAPTGISPLHF. In DNA form, the CDR3 reads TGTGCCAGCAGAGGGGCGCCGACTGGGATTTCACCCCTCCACTTT.

This clone was counted once. This chain uses TRBV3-1 (or the pseudogene TRBV3-2) with TRBJ2-3, with 10 bases identical to TRBD2. J gave up 2 bases and V 8 bases, and 1 base lay outside the gene matches. Germline assignment: CDR1 LGHDT and CDR2 YNNKEL (reference sequence). The CDR3 is 13 residues long. Here the CDR3 DNA reads TGTGCCAGCGGGACTAGCGACACAGATACGCAGTATTTT. This sequence encodes CASGTSDTDTQYF.

This chain connects TRBV7-2 to TRBJ1-2; D is uncertain. CDR3 length: 13 residues. CDR1 is SGHTA and CDR2 is FQGNSA in the germline V gene. V dropped 2 bases and J dropped 4 bases, with 8 bases sitting between them. This CDR3 reads CASSLNWSYGYTF. Written as DNA, the CDR3 is TGTGCCAGCAGCTTAAACTGGTCCTATGGCTACACCTTC. The variable domain in full, completed from reference TRBV7-2 and TRBJ1-2, reads GAGVSQSPSNKVTEKGKDVELRCDPISGHTALYWYRQSLGQGLEFLIYFQGNSAPDKSGLPSDRFSAERTGGSVSTLTIQRTQQEDSAVYLCASSLNWSYGYTFGSGTRLTVV.

The gene calls are TRBV21-1 and TRBJ2-7; TRBD2 reflects the table's D call only, with no check against the DNA. TRBV21-1 is classified as a pseudogene. The CDR3 has 12 residues. The DNA of the CDR3 is TGTGCCAGCAGCAAAGCCGCCTACGAGCAGTACTTC. Translating gives CASSKAAYEQYF.

The chain couples TRBV5-1 to TRBJ2-1, with a weak D call TRBD2 (5 bases). V was pared by 1 base and J by 6 bases, with 14 bases between. This CDR3 is 15 amino acids long. Germline CDR1 is SGHRS and CDR2 is YFSETQ. DNA of the CDR3: TGCGCCAGCAGCTTGATCGTTTCTAGCCCCAATGAGCAGTTCTTC. It yields the protein CASSLIVSSPNEQFF.

The chain uses TRBV6-5 and TRBJ1-4; D might be TRBD1 (6 bases). V was cut by 7 bases and J by 11 bases, with 20 bases left in between. The germline CDR1 and CDR2 sequences are MNHEY and SVGAGI. This CDR3 comprises 14 residues. This CDR3 reads CASTHSGQTEKLFF. DNA for the CDR3: TGTGCCAGCACCCACTCCGGACAGACAGAGAAACTGTTTTTT.

This CDR3 reads CASSGRTGGNTEAFF. Written as DNA, the CDR3 is TGCGCCAGCAGCGGGAGGACAGGAGGGAACACTGAAGCTTTCTTT. This chain connects TRBV5-1 to TRBJ1-1, with TRBD1 identical over 7 bases. Per the germline V gene, CDR1 is SGHRS and CDR2 is YFSETQ. The CDR3 covers 15 residues. V was pared by 4 bases and J by 1 base, with 7 bases of the junction left unmatched.

V is TRBV25-1 and J is TRBJ2-3; 9 nucleotides agree with TRBD2. The germline V gene encodes CDR1 MGHDK and CDR2 SYGVNS. The CDR3 extends over 15 amino acids. J gave up 6 bases and V 7 bases, and 11 bases lay outside the gene matches. CDR3 DNA: TGTGCCAGCACTCGGGTTAGCGGGGGAATGGATACGCAGTATTTT. Its translation: CASTRVSGGMDTQYF.

The chain joins TRBV14 to TRBJ2-5; the match to TRBD1 covers 7 bases. CDR1 and CDR2 (germline): SGHDN, FVKESK. Trimming removed 2 bases from V and 3 bases from J; junction bases left unmatched: 12. This CDR3 has 17 amino acids. The CDR3 spells CASSQLLSGTAKETQYF. The CDR3 DNA sequence: TGTGCCAGCAGCCAATTGTTGTCCGGGACAGCTAAAGAGACCCAGTACTTC.

The chain carries TRBV7-9 and TRBJ1-4, with 11 bases fitting TRBD1. Trimming removed 5 bases from V and 8 bases from J; junction bases left unmatched: 13. The germline CDR1 and CDR2 sequences are SEHNR and FQNEAQ (reference sequence). The CDR3 spans 17 residues. In DNA form, the CDR3 reads TGTGCCAGCAGCCCCTCGGGACAGGGGGTTGTTGGCGAAAAACTGTTTTTT. Translating it yields CASSPSGQGVVGEKLFF.

The chain carries TRBV3-1 (or the pseudogene TRBV3-2) and TRBJ2-1; a weak D match, TRBD1 (5 bases). V shed 0 bases and J shed 3 bases, with 9 bases lying between them. The CDR3 totals 15 residues. CDR1 and CDR2 from the germline V gene are LGHDT and YNNKEL (reference sequence). CDR3 in amino acids: CASSQDLTVYNEQFF. CDR3 DNA: TGTGCCAGCAGCCAAGATTTGACAGTCTACAATGAGCAGTTCTTC.

This clone occurred once. This chain connects TRBV2 to TRBJ1-1; 9 nucleotides line up with TRBD1. The length of the CDR3 is 14 residues. Germline loops: CDR1 SNHLY, CDR2 FYNNEI. The V segment lost 6 bases and the J segment 4 bases; nucleotides outside the gene matches: 6. The CDR3 sequence: CASRGTGRATEAFF. The CDR3 nucleotides are TGTGCCAGCAGGGGGACAGGGCGGGCCACTGAAGCTTTCTTT.

V is TRBV28 and J is TRBJ1-2; D not resolved. The CDR3 sequence is 13 residues long. The V gene's germline CDR1 is MDHEN and CDR2 SYDVKM. Trimming removed 1 base at V and 2 bases at J, with 5 bases between. CDR3 loop: CASSLYSNYGYTF. In DNA, the CDR3 is TGTGCCAGCAGTTTATACAGCAACTATGGCTACACCTTC.

J is TRBJ1-6 and V is TRBV5-1; 7 bases line up with TRBD1. The CDR3 length is 16 residues. Trimming removed 4 bases from V and 5 bases from J; junction bases left unmatched: 9. Germline V gene lookup returns CDR1 SGHRS and CDR2 YFSETQ. Here the CDR3 reads CASSLGQAANNSPLHF. The CDR3 DNA follows: TGCGCCAGCAGCCTAGGACAGGCGGCCAATAATTCACCCCTCCACTTT.

The J gene is TRBJ1-3, the V gene TRBV19; tentative D call: TRBD1 (5 bases). V lost 3 bases, J lost 4 bases, and 10 bases lay in between. Germline V gene lookup returns CDR1 LNHDA and CDR2 SQIVND (reference sequence). This CDR3 is 14 amino acids long. CDR3 protein: CASSMDITGNTIYF. The CDR3 DNA is TGTGCCAGTAGTATGGACATTACGGGAAACACCATATATTTT.

The V and J genes are TRBV10-3 and TRBJ2-3; TRBD2 is a possible D gene (7 bases). The CDR3 is made up of 14 amino acids. Trimming pared 10 bases from V and 6 bases from J, leaving 20 bases between. Germline assignment: CDR1 ENHRY and CDR2 SYGVKD. CDR3 bases: TGTGCCACAAATGAGGGGGGGCGAAGGGATACGCAGTATTTT. This gives the protein CATNEGGRRDTQYF.

V gene TRBV2 combines with J gene TRBJ1-1; D not resolved. Trimming cost V 5 bases and J 3 bases, with 4 bases left between them. This CDR3 comprises 11 residues. CDR1 and CDR2 (germline): SNHLY, FYNNEI. The CDR3 here is CASSPYTEAFF. The CDR3 DNA sequence: TGTGCCAGCAGTCCCTACACTGAAGCTTTCTTT. Full variable domain (missing parts from reference TRBV2 and TRBJ1-1): EPEVTQTPSHQVTQMGQEVILRCVPISNHLYFYWYRQILGQKVEFLVSFYNNEISEKSEIFDDQFSVERPDGSNFTLKIRSTKLEDSAMYFCASSPYTEAFFGQGTRLTVV.

The J gene is TRBJ2-7, the V gene TRBV10-3, with D tentatively TRBD1 (5 bases). CDR3 length: 13 residues. V was clipped by 3 bases and J by 1 base, with 7 bases between them. Germline lookup yields CDR1 ENHRY and CDR2 SYGVKD. The chain's CDR3 is CAISDTGSYEQYF. DNA for the CDR3: TGTGCCATCAGTGATACAGGTTCCTACGAGCAGTACTTC.

This clone was seen more than once but under ten times. This chain connects TRBV6-6 to TRBJ1-5, with D perhaps matching TRBD1 (5 bases). V lost 5 bases, J lost 3 bases, and 17 bases lay in between. There are 16 residues in the CDR3. The V gene's germline CDR1 is MNHNY and CDR2 SVGAGI (reference sequence). DNA of the CDR3: TGTGCCAGCAGTGCCCAGGGAAAAGGGGACAATCAGCCCCAGCATTTT. This sequence encodes CASSAQGKGDNQPQHF.

The chain combines TRBV19 with TRBJ1-6; D is possibly TRBD1 (5 bases). This CDR3 has 17 residues. Trimming removed 5 bases from V and 7 bases from J, with 21 bases in between. Looked up from germline, CDR1 is LNHDA and CDR2 is SQIVND (reference sequence). CDR3 nucleotides: TGTGCCAGTAGTTCATTGGCGGGGGTAGGCTACAATTCACCCCTCCACTTT. Its protein product is CASSSLAGVGYNSPLHF.

The sample holds a few counts of this clone. The chain employs TRBV19 and TRBJ1-5; TRBD1 agrees at 8 bases. Germline loops: CDR1 LNHDA, CDR2 SQIVND (reference sequence). The junction had 7 bases not matched to a gene; V was cut back by 6 bases and J by 9 bases. This CDR3 region has 13 residues. The CDR3 region has the DNA TGTGCCAGTAGCACAGGGGGTGATCGGCCCCAGCATTTT. Its protein is CASSTGGDRPQHF.